What follows are 27 T cell receptor beta chains derived from one specimen sequenced in a study of identical twins. TCRdb re-derived calls from the 5' RACE reads in MiXCR, one entry per CDR3 protein. This table has 200,000 to 250,000 distinct CDR3 sequences, around 7% appearing once. The sample was also reused in another study, on yellow fever vaccine responses in identical twins.

Sequenced sample: memory (CD45RO+) T cells sorted from blood. These receptor sequences come from a woman aged 18-29 years in good health.

The chain combines TRBV7-8 with TRBJ2-3; no clear D gene. The V end was cut by 7 bases, the J end by 2 bases, with 16 bases between. Germline V gene data show CDR1 as SGHVS and CDR2 as FQNEAQ. The CDR3 spans 15 residues. The CDR3 nucleotides read TGTGCCAGCAACTCCGGCGGTCCGAACACAGATACGCAGTATTTT. It codes for CASNSGGPNTDTQYF.

This clonotype was recorded many times. The V call is TRBV5-1, the J call TRBJ1-1; 10 nucleotides match TRBD1. Germline loops: CDR1 SGHRS, CDR2 YFSETQ. The CDR3 totals 15 residues. Germline trimming cut 2 bases from V and 5 bases from J; bases unmatched to any gene: 6. CDR3 loop: CASSFKDRGGTEAFF. The CDR3 bases are TGCGCCAGCAGCTTCAAGGACAGGGGGGGAACTGAAGCTTTCTTT.

V gene TRBV3-1 combines with J gene TRBJ1-2, with D hard to call. Looked up from germline, CDR1 is LGHDT and CDR2 is YNNKEL (reference sequence). This CDR3 region has 13 residues. V was trimmed by 0 bases and J by 14 bases, leaving 16 bases between them. The CDR3 region is CASSQDYYTPGTF. CDR3 DNA: TGTGCCAGCAGCCAAGATTACTACACCCCCGGGACCTTC.

This clonotype was observed at least ten times. This chain uses TRBV3-1 with TRBJ1-1; no definite D call. Germline CDR1 is LGHDT and CDR2 is YNNKEL (reference sequence). The CDR3 contains 15 residues. Trimming pared 4 bases from V and 1 base from J, leaving 13 bases between. CDR3 residues: CASSPYAAPNTEAFF. In DNA form, the CDR3 reads TGTGCCAGCAGCCCCTATGCAGCGCCGAACACTGAAGCTTTCTTT.

There are many counts of this clonotype. The rearrangement uses TRBV3-1 and TRBJ1-2, with TRBD1 as a possible D gene (5 bases). The CDR3 length is 14 residues. V was clipped by 1 base and J by 7 bases, with 13 bases between them. Germline V CDR1 and CDR2: LGHDT, YNNKEL (reference sequence). The CDR3 DNA reads as TGTGCCAGCAGCCAAGTTGGAGGGGTGGGTGGCTACACCTTC. Translated, it gives CASSQVGGVGGYTF.

The chain links TRBV29-1 to TRBJ2-2; 8 bases agree with TRBD1. After removal of 3 bases from V and 6 bases from J, the junction contained 15 bases not matched to a gene. This CDR3 comprises 17 residues. CDR1 and CDR2 from the germline V gene are SQVTM and ANQGSEA. In DNA, the CDR3 is TGCAGCGTTGATACGGGCAGGGGGCAGTCCCGCGCCGGGGAGCTGTTTTTT. As protein: CSVDTGRGQSRAGELFF.

The rearrangement joins TRBV4-1 to TRBJ2-3; TRBD1 or TRBD2 may be the D gene (6 bases each). V was trimmed by 5 bases and J by 5 bases, leaving 11 bases between them. The CDR3 contains 13 residues. In germline, CDR1 is MGHRA, CDR2 YSYEKL. The CDR3 sequence: CASSSGAGDTQYF. In nucleotides, the CDR3 is TGCGCCAGCAGCTCGGGGGCCGGAGATACGCAGTATTTT.

This chain uses TRBV7-2 with TRBJ2-1; no definite D call. Deletions cut 4 bases from V and 8 bases from J, with 18 bases between. CDR1 and CDR2 (germline): SGHTA, FQGNSA. CDR3 length equals 15 residues. CDR3 residues: CASSSSSPRLDEQFF. The CDR3 DNA sequence: TGTGCCAGCAGCTCCTCGTCTCCCCGGCTGGATGAGCAGTTCTTC.

This clonotype turned up a few times. This chain joins TRBV29-1 and TRBJ1-2; D call uncertain. CDR1 is SQVTM, CDR2 ANQGSEA, per germline. The CDR3 sequence is 12 residues long. V shed 4 bases and J shed 4 bases, with 10 bases lying between them. The CDR3, as DNA: TGCAGCGTTGCCGACGGAGGCTATGGCTACACCTTC. Its translation: CSVADGGYGYTF. Based on the CDR3 plus reference TRBV29-1 and TRBJ1-2, the full variable domain is SAVISQKPSRDICQRGTSLTIQCQVDSQVTMMFWYRQQPGQSLTLIATANQGSEATYESGFVIDKFPISRPNLTFSTLTVSNMSPEDSSIYLCSVADGGYGYTFGSGTRLTVV.

Many counts were recorded for this clonotype. The chain has TRBV12-3 or TRBV12-4 and TRBJ2-3; 13 bases match TRBD2. Germline trimming cut 4 bases from V and 4 bases from J; bases unmatched to any gene: 5. The CDR3 is 16 amino acids. CDR3 in amino acids: CASSSGTSGIADTQYF. The CDR3, as DNA: TGTGCCAGCAGTTCCGGGACTAGCGGGATCGCAGATACGCAGTATTTT.

This clonotype was found a few times. V usage is TRBV20-1 and J usage is TRBJ2-4; weak D call: TRBD1 (6 bases). V lost 3 bases and J lost 0, with 12 bases in between. Germline assignment: CDR1 DFQATT and CDR2 SNEGSKA (reference sequence). This CDR3 contains 15 residues. CDR3 coding DNA: TGCAGTGCTAGGGACAGTCGCTTAGCCAAAAACATTCAGTACTTC. Amino acid sequence: CSARDSRLAKNIQYF.

The chain carries TRBV11-2 and TRBJ2-3, with a tentative D call TRBD1 (5 bases). The length of the CDR3 is 16 residues. V was clipped by 2 bases and J by 4 bases, with 16 bases between them. Germline V lookup: CDR1 SGHAT, CDR2 FQNNGV. DNA for the CDR3: TGTGCCAGCAGCTTAAGGGGATCGCCTAGAGCAGATACGCAGTATTTT. It is translated as CASSLRGSPRADTQYF.

This clonotype was observed a few times. This chain links TRBV7-9 with TRBJ1-2, with D uncertain. The germline V gene has CDR1 SEHNR and CDR2 FQNEAQ (reference sequence). V shed 2 bases and J shed 6 bases, with 13 bases lying between them. CDR3 length: 14 amino acids. The chain's CDR3 is CASSLPGPLDGYTF. CDR3 nucleotides: TGTGCCAGCAGCTTACCGGGCCCCCTAGATGGCTACACCTTC.

This clonotype was observed many times. This chain uses TRBV6-5 with TRBJ1-1; D is unresolved. This CDR3 region has 11 residues. Trimming pared 6 bases from V and 1 base from J, leaving 3 bases between. Germline lookup yields CDR1 MNHEY and CDR2 SVGAGI. The CDR3 here is CASSRNTEAFF. The CDR3 bases are TGTGCCAGCAGCCGGAACACTGAAGCTTTCTTT.

The table lists this clonotype with many counts. The V gene is TRBV20-1, the J gene TRBJ2-1; 12 bases fit TRBD2. With 5 bases clipped from V and 8 bases from J, the junction kept 4 bases outside the gene matches. CDR3 size: 13 residues. Germline CDR1 is DFQATT and CDR2 is SNEGSKA (reference sequence). CDR3 DNA: TGCAGTGCTCCAACTAGCGGGAGGCATGAGCAGTTCTTC. Protein product: CSAPTSGRHEQFF.

This clonotype was seen more than once but under ten times. The chain couples TRBV15 to TRBJ2-1, with a tentative D call TRBD1 (5 bases). Looked up from germline, CDR1 is LNHNV and CDR2 is YYDKDF (reference sequence). Between the trimmed V and J ends, which lost 8 bases and 4 bases, there was a span of 12 bases. The CDR3 loop spans 13 amino acids. The CDR3 loop is CATGAGPYNEQFF. DNA for the CDR3: TGTGCCACCGGGGCAGGGCCTTACAATGAGCAGTTCTTC.

The genes are TRBV24-1 and TRBJ2-7, with 11 bases aligning to TRBD1. CDR3 length: 17 amino acids. Losses at the gene ends were 0 bases for V and 4 bases for J; bases not matched to a gene: 7. Looked up from germline, CDR1 is KGHDR and CDR2 is SFDVKD. This CDR3 reads CATSDLLGQGAGYEQYV. CDR3 nucleotide sequence: TGTGCCACCAGTGATTTGCTTGGACAGGGGGCTGGGTACGAGCAGTACGTC.

This clonotype has ten or more counts. The gene calls are TRBV29-1 and TRBJ2-3, with D possibly matching TRBD1 (5 bases). This CDR3 spans 13 amino acids. CDR1 is SQVTM and CDR2 is ANQGSEA in the germline V gene. Trimming took off 7 bases at V and 4 bases at J, with 15 bases between the two ends. The CDR3 nucleotides are TGCAGCGGGCAGGGTTCCAGAGCAGATACGCAGTATTTT. It yields the protein CSGQGSRADTQYF.

V is TRBV24-1 and J is TRBJ2-5; 11 bases are a match to TRBD2. Germline V lookup: CDR1 KGHDR, CDR2 SFDVKD. Unmatched junction bases numbered 9, after V lost 4 bases and J lost 6 bases. The CDR3 consists of 16 residues. The CDR3 bases are TGTGCCACCAGTGACGATAGCGGGGGGGCCTGGAAGACCCAGTACTTC. This gives the protein CATSDDSGGAWKTQYF.

This clonotype was detected many times. The chain uses TRBV7-9 and TRBJ2-2; the D gene is possibly TRBD1 (6 bases). This CDR3 comprises 14 residues. CDR1 is SEHNR and CDR2 is FQNEAQ in the germline V gene (reference sequence). V was shortened by 3 bases and J by 6 bases, with 11 bases between the two germline ends. CDR3 protein: CASSFSGVAGELFF. CDR3 DNA: TGTGCCAGCAGCTTCTCAGGGGTGGCCGGGGAGCTGTTTTTT. The variable domain in full, with the rest retrieved from reference TRBV7-9 and TRBJ2-2, is DTGVSQNPRHKITKRGQNVTFRCDPISEHNRLYWYRQTLGQGPEFLTYFQNEAQLEKSRLLSDRFSAERPKGSFSTLEIQRTEQGDSAMYLCASSFSGVAGELFFGEGSRLTVL.

This clonotype came up a few times. The chain links TRBV5-1 to TRBJ2-6, with D perhaps TRBD1 (6 bases). The V gene's germline CDR1 is SGHRS and CDR2 YFSETQ. The CDR3 runs to 16 residues. Between the trimmed V and J ends, which lost 4 bases and 0 bases, there was a span of 11 bases. CDR3 bases: TGCGCCAGCAGCCTGCGGACAGACTCTGGGGCCAACGTCCTGACTTTC. Translation gives CASSLRTDSGANVLTF.

This clonotype appeared many times. This chain connects TRBV29-1 to TRBJ1-1; TRBD1 matches at 8 bases. CDR1 SQVTM and CDR2 ANQGSEA come from the germline V gene. The CDR3 contains 14 residues. The ends lost 4 bases at V and 2 bases at J; junction bases unmatched: 6. The DNA for the CDR3 is TGCAGCGTTGTAAGAGGACAGGGAAACACTGAAGCTTTCTTT. Its protein product is CSVVRGQGNTEAFF.

This clonotype has a count of ten or more. The gene calls are TRBV12-3 or TRBV12-4 and TRBJ2-1; the D gene is possibly TRBD2 (6 bases). The CDR3 is 16 residues long. Trimming removed 4 bases from V and 0 bases from J, with 13 bases in between. CDR3 DNA: TGTGCCAGCAGTTCTCCGGGACTTAGCTCCTACAATGAGCAGTTCTTC. It specifies CASSSPGLSSYNEQFF.

This clonotype was counted a few times. The rearrangement links TRBV14 to TRBJ2-7; D ambiguous. Trimming removed 3 bases from V and 3 bases from J, with 6 bases in between. The V gene's germline CDR1 is SGHDN and CDR2 FVKESK. The CDR3 runs 12 residues. Written as DNA, the CDR3 is TGTGCCAGCAGCCAGATGTACTACGAGCAGTACTTC. Protein sequence: CASSQMYYEQYF. The full variable domain, with the rest looked up from reference TRBV14 and TRBJ2-7, is EAGVTQFPSHSVIEKGQTVTLRCDPISGHDNLYWYRRVMGKEIKFLLHFVKESKQDESGMPNNRFLAERTGGTYSTLKVQPAELEDSGVYFCASSQMYYEQYFGPGTRLTVT.

This clonotype is categorized as medium-sized. This chain links TRBV4-1 with TRBJ2-1; D gene ambiguous. Trimming took 4 bases from V and 3 from J, leaving 10 bases between them. CDR1 and CDR2 from the germline V gene are MGHRA and YSYEKL. The CDR3 runs to 14 residues. CDR3 sequence (DNA): TGCGCCAGCAGCCTTTCGATAAACTACAATGAGCAGTTCTTC. This encodes CASSLSINYNEQFF.

This clonotype appeared many times. The chain carries TRBV6-1 and TRBJ2-3; 7 nucleotides line up with TRBD1. CDR1 MNHNS and CDR2 SASEGT come from the germline V gene. Trimming cost V 6 bases and J 3 bases; bases outside gene matches: 6. The CDR3 contains 14 residues. The DNA for the CDR3 is TGTGCCAGCAGGTCGAGGGGGCCAACAGATACGCAGTATTTT. This translates into CASRSRGPTDTQYF.

In DNA form, the CDR3 reads TGCAGTGCTAGAGATGGTGGAGGACAAGAGACCCAGTACTTC. This encodes CSARDGGGQETQYF. This sequence joins TRBV20-1 and TRBJ2-5; tentatively, D is TRBD2 (5 bases). V shed 0 bases and J shed 2 bases, with 10 bases lying between them. Germline values: CDR1 DFQATT, CDR2 SNEGSKA (reference sequence). The CDR3 extends over 14 amino acids.